This T cell receptor (beta chain) was recorded in a study of blood T cell repertoires in COVID-19. Overall study context: Sites in the United States, Italy and Spain provided acute and convalescent COVID-19 samples.

This CDR3 comprises 13 residues. Trimming pared 4 bases from V and 6 bases from J, leaving 10 bases between. The germline V gene encodes CDR1 SGHNT and CDR2 YYREEE (reference sequence). In the authors' methods: The assay estimated nucleated cells by amplifying reference gene primers. Repertoires were generated with immunoSEQ multiplex PCR, while TCRdb's copy carries only in-frame clones and drops some. The DNA gave D and trimming, while V, J and clone size come from that table. The sample includes over 130,000 clones, around 84% seen only once; the top ten take 8.5% to 9%. The origin of this receptor is a man younger than 40 with COVID-19, enrolled during active disease. V usage is TRBV5-4 and J usage is TRBJ2-2; D not resolved. The source material was peripheral blood. CDR3: CASSAQRPGELFF. Written as DNA, the CDR3 is TGTGCCAGCAGCGCCCAGAGGCCCGGGGAGCTGTTTTTT. The variable domain in full, with the rest retrieved from reference TRBV5-4 and TRBJ2-2, is ETGVTQSPTHLIKTRGQQVTLRCSSQSGHNTVSWYQQALGQGPQFIFQYYREEENGRGNFPPRFSGLQFPNYSSELNVNALELDDSALYLCASSAQRPGELFFGEGSRLTVL.